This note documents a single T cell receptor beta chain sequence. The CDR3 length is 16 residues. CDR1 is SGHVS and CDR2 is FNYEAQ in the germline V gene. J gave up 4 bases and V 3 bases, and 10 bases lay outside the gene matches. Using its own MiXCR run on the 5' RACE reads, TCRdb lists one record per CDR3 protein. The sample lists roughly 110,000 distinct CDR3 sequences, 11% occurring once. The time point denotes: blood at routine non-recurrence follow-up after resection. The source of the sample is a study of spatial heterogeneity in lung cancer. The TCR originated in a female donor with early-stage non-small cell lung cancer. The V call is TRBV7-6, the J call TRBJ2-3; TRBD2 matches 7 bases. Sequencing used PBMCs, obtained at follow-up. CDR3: CASSLSTAGRADTQYF. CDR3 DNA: TGTGCCAGCAGCTTGTCTACAGCGGGACGGGCAGATACGCAGTATTTT.